The 21 T cell receptor beta chains below all came from one sample that was sequenced in a study of blood T cells in healthy people across ages. Sample-barcoded 5' priming and a J-beta primer mix drove a second PCR of roughly 7 to 11 cycles. One entry per CDR3 protein, called by TCRdb with MiXCR from the 5' RACE reads. The sample shows fewer than 2,000,000 distinct CDR3 sequences, about 39% of them seen only once. The specimen sequenced was blood. These receptors were collected from a human donor in good health.

The gene calls are TRBV20-1 and TRBJ2-5; 8 bases match TRBD2. The J call may be incorrect, as the DNA end agrees better with TRBJ2-7. This CDR3 has 17 amino acids. The germline V gene has CDR1 DFQATT and CDR2 SNEGSKA (reference sequence). The CDR3 region is CSARYYEPGTSVYEQYF. CDR3 nucleotides: TGCAGTGCTAGGTATTATGAGCCCGGGACTAGTGTCTACGAGCAGTACTTC.

This clonotype was seen more than once but under ten times. The chain has TRBV20-1 and TRBJ2-3; 15 positions match TRBD2. CDR1 and CDR2 from the germline V gene are DFQATT and SNEGSKA (reference sequence). Trimming at V came to 5 bases and at J to 10 bases, leaving 16 bases not matched to a gene. This CDR3 has 17 residues. CDR3 sequence (DNA): TGCAGTGCTGCCTACGACCGGACTAGCGGGGGGGTATCGTCGCAGTATTTT. Translated: CSAAYDRTSGGVSSQYF.

The V call is TRBV2, the J call TRBJ2-7; no firm D call. This CDR3 is built from 15 residues. Germline V lookup: CDR1 SNHLY, CDR2 FYNNEI. V was cut by 6 bases and J by 6 bases, with 21 bases left in between. CDR3 in amino acids: CASSEVVGQICEQYF. For the CDR3, the DNA is TGTGCCAGCAGCGAGGTGGTGGGCCAGATATGCGAGCAGTACTTC.

This clonotype has more than one count but fewer than ten. V is TRBV27 and J is TRBJ1-6, with no clear D. Per germline, CDR1 MNHEY and CDR2 SMNVEV (reference sequence). Deletions cut 5 bases from V and 7 bases from J, with 9 bases between. The CDR3 loop spans 13 amino acids. The CDR3 DNA reads TGTGCCAGCAGTCCCTGGGCCAATTCACCCCTCCACTTT. Protein product: CASSPWANSPLHF.

The chain uses TRBV2 and TRBJ2-1; D possibly matches TRBD1 or TRBD2 (5 bases each). The CDR3 is made up of 14 amino acids. V was cut by 5 bases and J by 6 bases, with 14 bases left in between. Germline values: CDR1 SNHLY, CDR2 FYNNEI. The CDR3 DNA sequence: TGTGCCAGCAGTCCGGGACCTCGGCCCAATGAGCAGTTCTTC. The encoded protein is CASSPGPRPNEQFF.

V usage is TRBV7-3 and J usage is TRBJ2-3; tentative D call: TRBD2 (6 bases). The germline V gene has CDR1 SGHTA and CDR2 FQGTGA. V was clipped by 5 bases and J by 2 bases, with 14 bases between them. CDR3 length equals 15 residues. CDR3: CASSPVRGTTDTQYF. CDR3 DNA: TGTGCCAGCAGCCCCGTCCGGGGGACCACAGATACGCAGTATTTT.

This chain joins TRBV11-3 and TRBJ2-1; D may be TRBD1 or TRBD2 (5 bases each). The CDR3 loop spans 15 amino acids. Trimming removed 0 bases at V and 5 bases at J, with 11 bases between. Germline assignment: CDR1 SGHNT and CDR2 YENEEA. The CDR3: CASSLDRGPDNEQFF. The CDR3 DNA reads TGTGCCAGCAGCTTAGATCGGGGACCGGACAATGAGCAGTTCTTC.

This chain connects TRBV7-9 to TRBJ1-1; 8 bases line up with TRBD1. The length of the CDR3 is 15 residues. V lost 4 bases and J lost 1; bases outside the gene matches: 5. In germline, CDR1 is SEHNR, CDR2 FQNEAQ (reference sequence). The CDR3 protein is CASSSQGQANTEAFF. For the CDR3, the DNA is TGTGCCAGCAGCTCTCAGGGACAGGCGAACACTGAAGCTTTCTTT. Based on the CDR3 plus reference TRBV7-9 and TRBJ1-1, the full variable domain is DTGVSQNPRHKITKRGQNVTFRCDPISEHNRLYWYRQTLGQGPEFLTYFQNEAQLEKSRLLSDRFSAERPKGSFSTLEIQRTEQGDSAMYLCASSSQGQANTEAFFGQGTRLTVV.

The genes are TRBV28 and TRBJ1-2; D is unresolved. Germline V lookup: CDR1 MDHEN, CDR2 SYDVKM. Trimming left V 6 bases short and J 8 bases short, with 25 bases between. This CDR3 comprises 16 residues. CDR3 loop: CASSSARMGVVVGYTF. CDR3 in DNA: TGTGCCAGCAGCTCCGCCCGGATGGGTGTAGTTGTAGGCTACACCTTC.

The gene calls are TRBV5-5 and TRBJ2-2; a possible D gene is TRBD2 (5 bases). Germline CDR1 and CDR2: SGHKS and YYEKEE (reference sequence). The CDR3 sequence is 14 residues long. Trimming removed 1 base from V and 5 bases from J, with 9 bases in between. The CDR3 protein is CASSLLSGTGELFF. The DNA of the CDR3 is TGTGCCAGCAGCTTGCTATCGGGGACCGGGGAGCTGTTTTTT. The full variable domain, rest sourced from reference TRBV5-5 and TRBJ2-2, is DAGVTQSPTHLIKTRGQQVTLRCSPISGHKSVSWYQQVLGQGPQFIFQYYEKEERGRGNFPDRFSARQFPNYSSELNVNALLLGDSALYLCASSLLSGTGELFFGEGSRLTVL.

The genes are TRBV5-4 and TRBJ2-5, with 9 bases aligning to TRBD2. The CDR3 runs 16 residues. The junction had 4 bases not matched to a gene; V was cut back by 1 base and J by 0 bases. The germline V gene has CDR1 SGHNT and CDR2 YYREEE (reference sequence). CDR3 residues: CASSLMTSGHQETQYF. In DNA, the CDR3 is TGTGCCAGCAGCTTGATGACTAGCGGACACCAAGAGACCCAGTACTTC.

This clonotype was seen a few times. The V and J genes are TRBV11-2 and TRBJ2-5; D is possibly TRBD1 (5 bases). This CDR3 comprises 13 residues. Deletions cut 4 bases from V and 10 bases from J, with 16 bases between. Looked up from germline, CDR1 is SGHAT and CDR2 is FQNNGV. CDR3 bases: TGTGCCAGCAGCTCGACACCCCCCAGGGACCAGTACTTC. Its translation is CASSSTPPRDQYF.

The chain couples TRBV28 to TRBJ2-7, with 8 bases lining up with TRBD2. CDR1 is MDHEN and CDR2 is SYDVKM in the germline V gene. This CDR3 contains 14 residues. V dropped 6 bases and J dropped 1; count of bases not matched to a gene: 5. The CDR3 reads CASRRGAVSYEQYF. The DNA for the CDR3 is TGTGCCAGCAGGCGGGGGGCCGTATCCTACGAGCAGTACTTC.

The CDR3 here is CSANRVDTGELFF. CDR3 in DNA: TGCAGTGCTAACAGGGTGGACACCGGGGAGCTGTTTTTT. This rearrangement joins TRBV20-1 to TRBJ2-2, with a possible D match to TRBD1 (6 bases). The V gene's germline CDR1 is DFQATT and CDR2 SNEGSKA (reference sequence). The CDR3 consists of 13 residues. The V and J ends lost 4 bases and 3 bases respectively, with 9 bases between them.

This clonotype was seen a handful of times. CDR3 residues: CASSSEGLSYEQYF. CDR3 nucleotide sequence: TGTGCCAGCAGCTCTGAGGGACTTTCCTACGAGCAGTACTTC. The chain carries TRBV5-4 and TRBJ2-7, with D perhaps TRBD2 (6 bases). Trimming shortened V by 3 bases and J by 1 base, and 11 bases separated the two germline ends. Germline V gene data show CDR1 as SGHNT and CDR2 as YYREEE (reference sequence). The CDR3 is 14 amino acids.

The chain has TRBV7-8 and TRBJ2-1, with D uncertain. The CDR3 has 13 amino acids. The V end was cut by 6 bases, the J end by 12 bases, with 18 bases between. The germline V gene has CDR1 SGHVS and CDR2 FQNEAQ. The CDR3 DNA follows: TGTGCCAGCAGTCCGACAAGCCTTATGAGGCAGTTCTTC. Translated, it gives CASSPTSLMRQFF. The full variable domain, completed using reference TRBV7-8 and TRBJ2-1, is GAGVSQSPRYKVAKRGQDVALRCDPISGHVSLFWYQQALGQGPEFLTYFQNEAQLDKSGLPSDRFFAERPEGSVSTLKIQRTQQEDSAVYLCASSPTSLMRQFFGPGTRLTVL.

The table lists this clonotype with a few counts. The CDR3 nucleotides read TGTGCCAGCAGTCCTAAATCTAGCGGGGAACGTCGGAGGACCCAGTACTTC. Protein product: CASSPKSSGERRRTQYF. V usage is TRBV27 and J usage is TRBJ2-7, with 9 bases fitting TRBD2. The end of the DNA fits TRBJ2-5 better, so the J call may be wrong. In germline, CDR1 is MNHEY, CDR2 SMNVEV (reference sequence). The CDR3 is 17 residues long.

The table lists this clonotype with a few counts. The DNA of the CDR3 is TGCGCCAGCAGCCAAGAATGGGGCCGGAGAGCCAAAAACATTCAGTACTTC. Residues: CASSQEWGRRAKNIQYF. This chain links TRBV4-3 with TRBJ2-4; the D gene is possibly TRBD1 (5 bases). Germline V gene sequence: CDR1 LGHNA, CDR2 YSLEER. The V end lost 0 bases, the J end lost 0 bases, and 12 bases lay between the germline ends. This CDR3 has 17 residues.

The chain uses TRBV5-1 and TRBJ2-7, with 10 bases fitting TRBD1. The CDR3 runs to 16 residues. CDR1 is SGHRS and CDR2 is YFSETQ in the germline V gene. Trimming removed 6 bases from V and 3 bases from J; junction bases left unmatched: 12. The CDR3 protein is CASISGTGVEDYEQYF. The CDR3 DNA sequence: TGCGCCAGCATTTCCGGGACAGGGGTCGAGGACTACGAGCAGTACTTC.

V and J are TRBV29-1 and TRBJ1-2; D may be TRBD1 (5 bases). The CDR3 runs to 13 residues. The V gene's germline CDR1 is SQVTM and CDR2 ANQGSEA. V lost 7 bases and J lost 5, with 17 bases in between. The CDR3 is CSAAGRGSYGYTF. The CDR3, as DNA: TGCAGCGCTGCCGGGCGGGGGAGTTATGGCTACACCTTC.

This clonotype was observed a handful of times. The V and J genes are TRBV2 and TRBJ2-3; 7 bases are a match to TRBD1. This CDR3 comprises 14 residues. The V gene's germline CDR1 is SNHLY and CDR2 FYNNEI. The V segment lost 3 bases and the J segment 6 bases; nucleotides outside the gene matches: 6. The CDR3 DNA sequence: TGTGCCAGCAGTGATTCGAGGGGGCATGATACGCAGTATTTT. Translation: CASSDSRGHDTQYF. Drawing the rest from reference TRBV2 and TRBJ2-3, the complete variable domain is EPEVTQTPSHQVTQMGQEVILRCVPISNHLYFYWYRQILGQKVEFLVSFYNNEISEKSEIFDDQFSVERPDGSNFTLKIRSTKLEDSAMYFCASSDSRGHDTQYFGPGTRLTVL.